This T cell receptor (beta chain) appears in the sequencing data of a study of T cell changes during pregnancy in multiple sclerosis. In its sample, this clone was seen once. The V gene's germline CDR1 is SGHRS and CDR2 YFSETQ. V lost 2 bases and J 3 bases, leaving 11 bases between the germline ends. The CDR3 loop spans 15 amino acids. Method: immunoSEQ multiplex PCR; TCRdb's copy keeps in-frame clones and lacks some. Of tens of thousands of clones listed, around 90% are singletons. The source material was peripheral blood, sampled in the third trimester of pregnancy. The chain carries TRBV5-1 and TRBJ2-2; perhaps TRBD1 as D (5 bases). The receptor comes from a female donor in good health, enrolled as a control in a pregnancy study. This CDR3 is CASSFLDSYTGELFF. CDR3 coding DNA: TGCGCCAGCAGCTTTTTAGACAGTTACACCGGGGAGCTGTTTTTT. Full variable domain (remainder filled in from reference TRBV5-1 and TRBJ2-2): KAGVTQTPRYLIKTRGQQVTLSCSPISGHRSVSWYQQTPGQGLQFLFEYFSETQRNKGNFPGRFSGRQFSNSRSEMNVSTLELGDSALYLCASSFLDSYTGELFFGEGSRLTVL.